This entry is about one T cell receptor beta chain. What antigen it recognizes has not been identified. The sample holds no much larger clone one base away, and base qualities are not on file. V is pruned by 7 bases and J by 0 bases, leaving 5 bases of the junction without a gene match. The germline V gene supplies CDR1 ENHRY and CDR2 SYGVKD. Including cysteine and phenylalanine, the CDR3 has 15 amino acids. The read is trimmed to its CDR3 DNA, 45 bases read in frame from base 1. The data belong to a study of control samples from healthy donors and cancer patients (dated by TCRdb to between 2020 and 2021). The receptor library was made with the immunoSEQ multiplex PCR assay. Sourced from immuneACCESS, this table was stored by TCRdb with only in-frame sequences that have V and J called. A share of the clones is absent; for the studies checked, an unresolved V gene accounts for under half, and the remainder has no known explanation. This sample gives about 61,000 clones in total; nearly 90% of them show up just once. Together, the top ten hold approximately 5.9% of the sample.

In this chain, TRBV10-3 is recombined with TRBJ2-7; 11 bases in the junction line up with TRBD1. This sequence originates from a man aged 55-75 years with colorectal cancer. Sequenced: PBMCs. In nucleotide form, the sequence is TGTGCCATCATGGCCGGGACAGGGGGCTCCTACGAGCAGTACTTC. This yields the protein CAIMAGTGGSYEQYF.